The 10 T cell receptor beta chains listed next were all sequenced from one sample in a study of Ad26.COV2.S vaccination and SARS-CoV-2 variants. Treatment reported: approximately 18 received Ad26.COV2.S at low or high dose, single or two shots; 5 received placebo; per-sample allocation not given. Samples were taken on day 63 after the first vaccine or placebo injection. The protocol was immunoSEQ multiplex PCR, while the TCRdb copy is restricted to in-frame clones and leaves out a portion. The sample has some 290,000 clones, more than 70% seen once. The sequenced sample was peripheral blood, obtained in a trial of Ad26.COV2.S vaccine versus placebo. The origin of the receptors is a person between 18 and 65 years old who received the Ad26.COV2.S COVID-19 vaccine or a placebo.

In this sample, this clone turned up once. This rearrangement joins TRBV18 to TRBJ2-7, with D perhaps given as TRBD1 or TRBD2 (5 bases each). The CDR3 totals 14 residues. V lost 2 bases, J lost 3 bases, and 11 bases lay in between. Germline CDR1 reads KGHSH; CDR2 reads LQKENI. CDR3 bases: TGTGCCAGCTCACCATCCGGGGCCAACTACGAGCAGTACTTC. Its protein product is CASSPSGANYEQYF. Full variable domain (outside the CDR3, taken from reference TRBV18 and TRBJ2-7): NAGVMQNPRHLVRRRGQEARLRCSPMKGHSHVYWYRQLPEEGLKFMVYLQKENIIDESGMPKERFSAEFPKEGPSILRIQQVVRGDSAAYFCASSPSGANYEQYFGPGTRLTVT.

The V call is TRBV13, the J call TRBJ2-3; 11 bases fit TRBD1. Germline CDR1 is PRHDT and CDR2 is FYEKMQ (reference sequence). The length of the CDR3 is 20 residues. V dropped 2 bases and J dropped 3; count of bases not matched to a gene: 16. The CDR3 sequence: CASSLIGQGAYTSRTDTQYF. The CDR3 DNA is TGTGCCAGCAGCTTAATAGGACAGGGGGCCTACACATCACGGACAGATACGCAGTATTTT.

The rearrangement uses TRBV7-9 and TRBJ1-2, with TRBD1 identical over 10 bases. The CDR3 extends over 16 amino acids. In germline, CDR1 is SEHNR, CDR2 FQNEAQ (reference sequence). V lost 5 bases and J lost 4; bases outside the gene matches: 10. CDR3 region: CASSLTGTGESYGYTF. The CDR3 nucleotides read TGTGCCAGCAGCCTAACCGGGACAGGGGAATCCTATGGCTACACCTTC.

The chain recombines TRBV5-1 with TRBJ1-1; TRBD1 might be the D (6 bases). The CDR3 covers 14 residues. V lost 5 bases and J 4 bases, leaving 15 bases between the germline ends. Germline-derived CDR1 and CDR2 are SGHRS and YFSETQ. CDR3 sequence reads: CASRLTGASTEAFF. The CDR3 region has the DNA TGCGCCAGCAGATTGACAGGCGCGAGCACTGAAGCTTTCTTT. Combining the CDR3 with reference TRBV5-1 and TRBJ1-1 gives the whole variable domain KAGVTQTPRYLIKTRGQQVTLSCSPISGHRSVSWYQQTPGQGLQFLFEYFSETQRNKGNFPGRFSGRQFSNSRSEMNVSTLELGDSALYLCASRLTGASTEAFFGQGTRLTVV.

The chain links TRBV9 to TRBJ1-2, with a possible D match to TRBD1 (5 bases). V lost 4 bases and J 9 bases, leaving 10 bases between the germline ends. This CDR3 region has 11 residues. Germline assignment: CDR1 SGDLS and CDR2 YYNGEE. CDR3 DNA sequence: TGTGCCAGCAGCCTGGGGGGGAGCTACACCTTC. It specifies CASSLGGSYTF.

The CDR3 nucleotides read TGTGCCAGCAGCGTAGCTCGGGGAACAGAGACCCAGTACTTC. Protein sequence: CASSVARGTETQYF. The rearrangement links TRBV9 to TRBJ2-5, with a possible D match to TRBD2 (5 bases). CDR3 length equals 14 residues. With 0 bases removed from V and 4 bases from J, the gap between germline ends came to 10 bases. Germline CDR1 and CDR2: SGDLS and YYNGEE. Supplemented by reference TRBV9 and TRBJ2-5, the full variable domain reads DSGVTQTPKHLITATGQRVTLRCSPRSGDLSVYWYQQSLDQGLQFLIQYYNGEERAKGNILERFSAQQFPDLHSELNLSSLELGDSALYFCASSVARGTETQYFGPGTRLLVL.

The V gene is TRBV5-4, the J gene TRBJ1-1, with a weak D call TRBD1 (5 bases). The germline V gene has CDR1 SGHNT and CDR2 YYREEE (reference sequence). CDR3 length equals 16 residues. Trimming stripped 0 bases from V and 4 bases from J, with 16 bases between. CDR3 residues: CASSLGTWPGGTEAFF. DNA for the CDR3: TGTGCCAGCAGCTTGGGGACATGGCCCGGCGGCACTGAAGCTTTCTTT. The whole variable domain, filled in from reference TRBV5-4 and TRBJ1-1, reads ETGVTQSPTHLIKTRGQQVTLRCSSQSGHNTVSWYQQALGQGPQFIFQYYREEENGRGNFPPRFSGLQFPNYSSELNVNALELDDSALYLCASSLGTWPGGTEAFFGQGTRLTVV.

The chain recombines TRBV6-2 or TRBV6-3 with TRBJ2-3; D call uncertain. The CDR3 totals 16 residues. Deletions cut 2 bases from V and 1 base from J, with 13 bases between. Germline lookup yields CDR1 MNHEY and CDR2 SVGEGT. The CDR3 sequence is CASSYAAGRGTDTQYF. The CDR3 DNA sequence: TGTGCCAGCAGTTACGCCGCCGGGCGAGGCACAGATACGCAGTATTTT.

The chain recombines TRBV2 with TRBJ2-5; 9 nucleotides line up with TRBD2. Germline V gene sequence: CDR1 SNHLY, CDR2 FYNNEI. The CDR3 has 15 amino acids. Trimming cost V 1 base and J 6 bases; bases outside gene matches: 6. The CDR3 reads CASSEVRGGAQTQYF. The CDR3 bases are TGTGCCAGCAGTGAAGTTCGCGGGGGGGCGCAGACCCAGTACTTC.

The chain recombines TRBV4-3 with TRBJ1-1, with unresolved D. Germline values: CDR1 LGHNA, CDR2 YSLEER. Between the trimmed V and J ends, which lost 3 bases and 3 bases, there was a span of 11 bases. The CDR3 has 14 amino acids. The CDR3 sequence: CASSQLDGYTEAFF. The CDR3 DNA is TGCGCCAGCAGCCAGCTGGACGGATACACTGAAGCTTTCTTT.